This TCR beta chain was retrieved from a study of a mutant IDH1 vaccine in newly diagnosed glioma. Background on the study: In some groups vaccination began 4-6 weeks post-radiotherapy; others received it with temozolomide.

CDR1 and CDR2 (germline): SGHNT, YYREEE (reference sequence). The CDR3 spans 13 residues. V lost 0 bases, J lost 5 bases, and 6 bases lay in between. The time point is: week 47, end of study. A 20-mer mutant IDH1 peptide at 300 ug was injected subcutaneously with topical imiquimod. Sequencing used immunoSEQ multiplex PCR; TCRdb keeps in-frame clones, though not all of them. Among tens of thousands of clones, approximately 78% were seen once, and the ten largest hold 5.2%. Note on this clone: Its specificity is not known.

The chain couples TRBV5-4 to TRBJ1-5; unclear D gene. Specimen: PBMCs, collected from a glioma patient whose treatment included an IDH1 peptide vaccine. The receptor was isolated from a man between 40 and 49 years old with glioma. CDR3 amino acids: CASSLDGDQPQHF. In DNA, the CDR3 is TGTGCCAGCAGCTTGGACGGCGATCAGCCCCAGCATTTT.